Listed below are T cell receptor beta chains from one sample, sequenced in a study of T cells in Graves' hyperthyroidism and ophthalmopathy. TCRdb reprocessed the multiplex PCR reads via MiXCR and lists one record per CDR3 protein. The sample holds roughly 300,000 distinct CDR3 sequences, around 23% seen once. Specimen: blood. The receptor set was obtained from a woman aged 50 to 60 with Graves' hyperthyroidism. Each CDR3 is given with its conserved first and last residue. Each record gives: D gene, clone size, V gene, J gene, CDR3 DNA, CDR3 protein. D genes are given only for firm matches. Rows give clone size only sometimes, using once, few, many, or a class for an expanded clone.

>TRBD1|-|TRBV24-1|TRBJ2-3
TGTGCCACCAGTCCGCGGGGACAGGGCACAGATACGCAGTATTTT
CATSPRGQGTDTQYF
>TRBD2|-|TRBV5-6|TRBJ2-7
TGTGCCAGCAGCGAAACTAGCGGGATCCTCTACTACGAGCAGTACTTC
CASSETSGILYYEQYF
>-|-|TRBV11-1|TRBJ2-5
TGTGCCAGCAGCTCCTGGGGGACCCAAGAGACCCAGTACTTC
CASSSWGTQETQYF
>-|few|TRBV6-1|TRBJ1-2
TGTGCCAGCAGTTCCCGGACCGTACCGGAGGGTGGCTACACCTTC
CASSSRTVPEGGYTF
>-|-|TRBV4-1|TRBJ2-7
TGCGCCAGCAGCCAAGGGGTATGGCACGAGCAGTACTTC
CASSQGVWHEQYF
>TRBD1|-|TRBV3-1|TRBJ2-2
TGTGCCAGCAGCCTGACAGGGATGAACACCGGGGAGCTGTTTTTT
CASSLTGMNTGELFF
>-|few|TRBV29-1|TRBJ2-3
TGCAGCTCGGAGCGGGTAGCAGATACGCAGTATTTT
CSSERVADTQYF
>-|-|TRBV2|TRBJ2-1
TGTGCCAGCAGCTTGGAGAGGGCATCGGGTAATGAGCAGTTCTTC
CASSLERASGNEQFF
>-|-|TRBV7-9|TRBJ1-1
TGTGCCAGCAGCGCGACGACAGGGAACACTGAAGCTTTCTTT
CASSATTGNTEAFF
>-|-|TRBV6-2/TRBV6-3|TRBJ1-6
TGTGCCAGCAGTGCCGTATGGTCGGATAATTCACCCCTCCACTTT
CASSAVWSDNSPLHF
>TRBD1|many|TRBV6-1|TRBJ2-7
TGTGCCACGGGACAGGGGCCCTACGAGCAGTACTTC
CATGQGPYEQYF
>-|-|TRBV14|TRBJ1-6
TGTGCCAGCAGCCAAGTTAGAGTCTCCTATAATTCACCCCTCCACTTT
CASSQVRVSYNSPLHF
>TRBD1|-|TRBV11-2|TRBJ2-1
TGTGCCAGCAGCTTAGATTCCGGGACAGGGGGCCGTGAGCAGTTCTTC
CASSLDSGTGGREQFF
>-|few|TRBV27|TRBJ2-7
TGTGCCAGCAGTTTCGGTCGGCCCTACGAGCAGTACTTC
CASSFGRPYEQYF
>TRBD1|many|TRBV7-9|TRBJ2-7
TGTGCCAGCAGCTTAGACGGGACAGCCTCCTACGAGCAGTACTTC
CASSLDGTASYEQYF
>TRBD1|many|TRBV24-1|TRBJ1-5
TGTGCCACCAGTGATTCTATGACAGGGTGGCAGCCCCAGCATTTT
CATSDSMTGWQPQHF
>-|-|TRBV7-9|TRBJ1-1
TGTGCCAGCAGCTTAGTGGCAGGGGCCGCAACTGAAGCTTTCTTT
CASSLVAGAATEAFF
>-|few|TRBV6-1|TRBJ1-5
TGTGCCAGCAGTCCGACAGTCTATCAGCCCCAGCATTTT
CASSPTVYQPQHF
>-|-|TRBV28|TRBJ1-5
TGTGCCAGCAGTTTCGGGGGAGGCAGTCAGCCCCAGCATTTT
CASSFGGGSQPQHF
>-|-|TRBV7-9|TRBJ2-1
TGTGCCAGCAGCTTAGCGCAGGACTCCTACAATGAGCAGTTCTTC
CASSLAQDSYNEQFF
>-|-|TRBV11-3|TRBJ2-1
TGTGCCAGCAGCCAAGGACAGAAATACAATGAGCAGTTCTTC
CASSQGQKYNEQFF
>-|many|TRBV28|TRBJ2-1
TGTGCCAGCAGCCAAACGGGGCCCCCCACTTACAATGAGCAGTTCTTC
CASSQTGPPTYNEQFF